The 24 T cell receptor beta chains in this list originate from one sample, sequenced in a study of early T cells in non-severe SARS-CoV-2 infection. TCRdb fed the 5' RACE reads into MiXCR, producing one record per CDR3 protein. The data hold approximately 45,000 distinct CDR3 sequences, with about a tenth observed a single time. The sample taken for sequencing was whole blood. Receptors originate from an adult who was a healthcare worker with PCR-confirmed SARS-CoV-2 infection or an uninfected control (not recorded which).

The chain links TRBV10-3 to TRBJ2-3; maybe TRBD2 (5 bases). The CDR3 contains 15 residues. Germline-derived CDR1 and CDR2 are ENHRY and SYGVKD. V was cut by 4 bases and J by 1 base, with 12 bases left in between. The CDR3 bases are TGTGCCATCAGTGTTGGTCGGGGAGGCACAGATACGCAGTATTTT. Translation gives CAISVGRGGTDTQYF.

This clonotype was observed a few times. CDR3 coding DNA: TGTGCCAGTAGTATGTTTGAGATGGAGACCCAGTACTTC. Protein sequence: CASSMFEMETQYF. The V gene is TRBV19, the J gene TRBJ2-5; D is unclear. This CDR3 is 13 amino acids long. Between the trimmed V and J ends, which lost 3 bases and 5 bases, there was a span of 10 bases. Germline CDR1 reads LNHDA; CDR2 reads SQIVND (reference sequence).

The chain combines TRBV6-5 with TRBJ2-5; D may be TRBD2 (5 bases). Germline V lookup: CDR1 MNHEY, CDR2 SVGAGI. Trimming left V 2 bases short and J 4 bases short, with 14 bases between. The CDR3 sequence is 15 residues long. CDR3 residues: CASSYGLANRETQYF. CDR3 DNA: TGTGCCAGCAGTTACGGACTGGCTAACCGAGAGACCCAGTACTTC.

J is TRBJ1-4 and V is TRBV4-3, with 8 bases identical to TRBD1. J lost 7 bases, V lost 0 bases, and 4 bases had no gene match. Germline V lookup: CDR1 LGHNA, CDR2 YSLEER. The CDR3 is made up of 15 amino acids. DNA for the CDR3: TGCGCCAGCAGCCAAGATTACAGGGGGAGTGAAAAACTGTTTTTT. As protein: CASSQDYRGSEKLFF.

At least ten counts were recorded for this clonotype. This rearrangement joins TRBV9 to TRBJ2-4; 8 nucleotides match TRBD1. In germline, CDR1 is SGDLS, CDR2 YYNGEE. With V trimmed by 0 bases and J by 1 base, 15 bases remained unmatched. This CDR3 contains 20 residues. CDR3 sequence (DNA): TGTGCCAGCAGCGTAGGACCGGGACAGGCCCTCGGCGGGGCCAAAAACATTCAGTACTTC. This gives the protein CASSVGPGQALGGAKNIQYF. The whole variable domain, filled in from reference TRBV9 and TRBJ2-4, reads DSGVTQTPKHLITATGQRVTLRCSPRSGDLSVYWYQQSLDQGLQFLIQYYNGEERAKGNILERFSAQQFPDLHSELNLSSLELGDSALYFCASSVGPGQALGGAKNIQYFGAGTRLSVL.

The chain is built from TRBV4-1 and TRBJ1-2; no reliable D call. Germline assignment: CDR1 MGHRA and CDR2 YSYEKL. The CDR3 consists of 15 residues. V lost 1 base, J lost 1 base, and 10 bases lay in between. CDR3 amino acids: CASSQASTGNYGYTF. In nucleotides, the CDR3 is TGCGCCAGCAGCCAAGCTTCAACGGGTAACTATGGCTACACCTTC.

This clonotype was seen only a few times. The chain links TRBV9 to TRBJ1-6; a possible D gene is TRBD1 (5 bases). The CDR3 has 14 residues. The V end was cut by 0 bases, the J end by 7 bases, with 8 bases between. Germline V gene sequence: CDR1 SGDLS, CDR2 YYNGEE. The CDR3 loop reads CASSVGQKNSPLHF. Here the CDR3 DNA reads TGTGCCAGCAGCGTAGGACAGAAGAATTCACCCCTCCACTTT. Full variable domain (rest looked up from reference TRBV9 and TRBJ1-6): DSGVTQTPKHLITATGQRVTLRCSPRSGDLSVYWYQQSLDQGLQFLIQYYNGEERAKGNILERFSAQQFPDLHSELNLSSLELGDSALYFCASSVGQKNSPLHFGNGTRLTVT.

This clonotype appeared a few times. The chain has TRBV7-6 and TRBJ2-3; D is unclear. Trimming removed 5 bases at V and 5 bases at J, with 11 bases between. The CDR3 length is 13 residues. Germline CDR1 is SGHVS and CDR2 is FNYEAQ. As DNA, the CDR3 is TGTGCCAGCAGCCCGGACCTTGGAGATACGCAGTATTTT. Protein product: CASSPDLGDTQYF.

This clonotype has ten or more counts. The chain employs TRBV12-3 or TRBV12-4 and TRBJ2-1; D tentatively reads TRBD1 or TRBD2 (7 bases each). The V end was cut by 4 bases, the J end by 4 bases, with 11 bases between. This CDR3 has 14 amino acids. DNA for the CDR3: TGTGCCAGCAGTTCCAGGGGGGGGTACAATGAGCAGTTCTTC. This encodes CASSSRGGYNEQFF.

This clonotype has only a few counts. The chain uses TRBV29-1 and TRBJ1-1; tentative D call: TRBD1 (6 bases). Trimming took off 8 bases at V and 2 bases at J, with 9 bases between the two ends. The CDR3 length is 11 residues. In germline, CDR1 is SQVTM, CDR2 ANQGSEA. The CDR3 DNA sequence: TGCAGCTTCAGGGGAAACACTGAAGCTTTCTTT. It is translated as CSFRGNTEAFF.

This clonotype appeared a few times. CDR3 sequence: CASSVDSLYEQYF. CDR3 DNA sequence: TGTGCCAGCAGCGTGGACAGCCTCTACGAGCAGTACTTC. This chain uses TRBV7-2 with TRBJ2-7; maybe TRBD1 (6 bases). V lost 5 bases, J lost 3 bases, and 11 bases lay in between. CDR1 and CDR2 from the germline V gene are SGHTA and FQGNSA. This CDR3 is 13 amino acids long.

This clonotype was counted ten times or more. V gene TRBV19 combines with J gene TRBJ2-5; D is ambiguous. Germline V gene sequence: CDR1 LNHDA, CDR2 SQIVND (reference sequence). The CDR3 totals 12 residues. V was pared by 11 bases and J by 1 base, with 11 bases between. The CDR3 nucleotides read TGTGCCTCTGGCCGGATCCAAGAGACCCAGTACTTC. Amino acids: CASGRIQETQYF.

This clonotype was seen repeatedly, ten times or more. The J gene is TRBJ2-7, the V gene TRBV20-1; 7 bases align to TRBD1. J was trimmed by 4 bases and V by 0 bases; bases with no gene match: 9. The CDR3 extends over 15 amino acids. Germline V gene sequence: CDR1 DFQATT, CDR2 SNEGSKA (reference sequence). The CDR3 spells CSARDSGTANYEQYF. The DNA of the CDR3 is TGCAGTGCTAGAGATAGTGGGACAGCTAATTACGAGCAGTACTTC.

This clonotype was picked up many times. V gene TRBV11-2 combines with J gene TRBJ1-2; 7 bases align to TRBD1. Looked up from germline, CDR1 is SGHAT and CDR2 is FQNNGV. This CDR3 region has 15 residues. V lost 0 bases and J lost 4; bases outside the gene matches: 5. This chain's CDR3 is CASSLDSGQLYGYTF. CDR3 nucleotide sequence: TGTGCCAGCAGCTTAGATTCGGGACAGCTCTATGGCTACACCTTC.

DNA of the CDR3: TGTGCCAGCAGCTTCCCAGGGGAAGCTTTCTTT. Encoded protein: CASSFPGEAFF. The chain links TRBV7-2 to TRBJ1-1; the D gene is possibly TRBD1 (5 bases). The CDR3 totals 11 residues. Germline V gives CDR1 SGHTA, CDR2 FQGNSA. Trimming left V 3 bases short and J 8 bases short, with 7 bases between.

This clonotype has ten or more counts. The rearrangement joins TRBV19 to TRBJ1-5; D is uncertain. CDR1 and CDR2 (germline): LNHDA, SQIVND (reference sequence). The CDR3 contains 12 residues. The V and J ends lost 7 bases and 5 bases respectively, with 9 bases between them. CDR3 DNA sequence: TGTGCCAGTACGCAGGAAGATCAGCCCCAGCATTTT. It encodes CASTQEDQPQHF.

The DNA for the CDR3 is TGCGCCAGCAGCGCATCAGGGGCGGGAGATGAAAAACTGTTTTTT. Translation gives CASSASGAGDEKLFF. The rearrangement uses TRBV5-1 and TRBJ1-4, with a possible D match to TRBD1 (6 bases). From germline, CDR1 is SGHRS and CDR2 YFSETQ. Trimming removed 4 bases at V and 6 bases at J, with 16 bases between. The CDR3 is made up of 15 amino acids.

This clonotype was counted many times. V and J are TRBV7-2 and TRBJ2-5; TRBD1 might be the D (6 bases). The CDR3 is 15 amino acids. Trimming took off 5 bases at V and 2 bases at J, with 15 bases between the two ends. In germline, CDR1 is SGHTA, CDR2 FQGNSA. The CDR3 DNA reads TGTGCCAGCAGCCCCCGGGCAGGGGTTCAAGAGACCCAGTACTTC. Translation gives CASSPRAGVQETQYF.

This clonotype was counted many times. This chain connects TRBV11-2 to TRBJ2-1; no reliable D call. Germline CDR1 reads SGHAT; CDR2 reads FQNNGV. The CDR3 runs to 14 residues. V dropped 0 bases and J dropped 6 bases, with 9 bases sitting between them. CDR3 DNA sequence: TGTGCCAGCAGCTTAGATGTCGGACCCAATGAGCAGTTCTTC. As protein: CASSLDVGPNEQFF.

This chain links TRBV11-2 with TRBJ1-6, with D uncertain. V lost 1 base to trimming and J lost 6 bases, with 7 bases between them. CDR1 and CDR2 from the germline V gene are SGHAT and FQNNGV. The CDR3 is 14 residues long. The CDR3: CASSLGRPNSPLHF. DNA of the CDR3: TGTGCCAGCAGCTTAGGCCGACCTAATTCACCCCTCCACTTT.

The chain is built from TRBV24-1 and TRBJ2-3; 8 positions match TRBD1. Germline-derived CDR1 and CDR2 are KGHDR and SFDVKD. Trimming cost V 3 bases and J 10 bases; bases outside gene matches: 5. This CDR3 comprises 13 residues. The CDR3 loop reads CATSDHDRGPQYF. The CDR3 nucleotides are TGTGCCACCAGTGATCATGACAGGGGCCCGCAGTATTTT.

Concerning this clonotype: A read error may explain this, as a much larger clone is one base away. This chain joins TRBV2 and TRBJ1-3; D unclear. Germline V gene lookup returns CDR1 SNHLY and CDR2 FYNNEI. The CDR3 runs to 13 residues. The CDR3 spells CTSSRDSGNTIYF. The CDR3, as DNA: TGTACCAGCAGTCGTGACTCTGGAAACACCATATATTTT.

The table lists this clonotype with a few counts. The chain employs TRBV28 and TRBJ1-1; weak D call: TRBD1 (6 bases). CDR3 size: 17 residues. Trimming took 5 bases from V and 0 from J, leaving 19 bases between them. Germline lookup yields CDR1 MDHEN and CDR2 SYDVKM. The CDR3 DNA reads TGTGCCAGCAGTGCCCGACAGGAACGTAATATGAACACTGAAGCTTTCTTT. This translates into CASSARQERNMNTEAFF.

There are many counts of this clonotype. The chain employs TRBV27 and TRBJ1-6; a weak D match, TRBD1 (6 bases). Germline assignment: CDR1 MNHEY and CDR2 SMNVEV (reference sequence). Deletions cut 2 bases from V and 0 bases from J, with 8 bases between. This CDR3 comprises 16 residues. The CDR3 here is CASSLTQGSYNSPLHF. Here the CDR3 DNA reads TGTGCCAGCAGTTTAACACAGGGCTCCTATAATTCACCCCTCCACTTT.